Shown below are 30 T cell receptor beta chains from a single sample sequenced in a study of cytomegalovirus exposure and HLA in healthy donors. Both 60 Vbeta primers and 13 Jbeta primers went into the PCR. Assay used: immunoSEQ multiplex PCR; TCRdb lists only in-frame clones, some missing. The table shows 150,000 to 200,000 clones, with around 80% occurring only once. What was sequenced was PBMCs. All receptors derive from a woman in her twenties or thirties in good health and CMV-seropositive.

The V and J genes are TRBV11-3 and TRBJ1-6; tentative D call: TRBD1 (6 bases). The V and J ends lost 5 bases and 9 bases respectively, with 17 bases between them. CDR1 SGHNT and CDR2 YENEEA come from the germline V gene. This CDR3 is built from 15 residues. DNA of the CDR3: TGTGCCAGCAGCCCGTTGGACAGTGTTGTTTCACCCCTCCACTTT. Protein sequence: CASSPLDSVVSPLHF. Variable domain in full (rest from reference TRBV11-3 and TRBJ1-6): EAGVVQSPRYKIIEKKQPVAFWCNPISGHNTLYWYLQNLGQGPELLIRYENEEAVDDSQLPKDRFSAERLKGVDSTLKIQPAELGDSAVYLCASSPLDSVVSPLHFGNGTRLTVT.

The chain recombines TRBV19 with TRBJ2-7, with 7 bases identical to TRBD1. Trimming removed 3 bases from V and 6 bases from J; junction bases left unmatched: 5. This CDR3 has 13 amino acids. Per the germline V gene, CDR1 is LNHDA and CDR2 is SQIVND (reference sequence). DNA of the CDR3: TGTGCCAGTAGTATCAGTACAGGGGTCGAGCAGTACTTC. It translates to CASSISTGVEQYF.

The chain has TRBV4-1 and TRBJ2-5, with 11 nucleotides matching TRBD2. J gave up 2 bases and V 0 bases, and 8 bases lay outside the gene matches. The germline gives CDR1 MGHRA, CDR2 YSYEKL. This CDR3 is 18 amino acids long. The CDR3 coding sequence is TGCGCCAGCAGCCAAGACGGAATAGCGGGAGGGCGACAAGAGACCCAGTACTTC. It is translated as CASSQDGIAGGRQETQYF.

The V gene is TRBV6-5, the J gene TRBJ2-7; no reliable D call. Between the trimmed V and J ends, which lost 7 bases and 6 bases, there was a span of 10 bases. The CDR3 covers 11 residues. The germline V gene encodes CDR1 MNHEY and CDR2 SVGAGI. The CDR3 region has the DNA TGTGCCAGCACTGGAGTGGGCGAGCAGTACTTC. Translation: CASTGVGEQYF.

The chain links TRBV9 to TRBJ1-2; 8 bases are a match to TRBD1. V trimming: 5 bases; J trimming: 0 bases; junction bases outside the gene matches: 6. The germline V gene encodes CDR1 SGDLS and CDR2 YYNGEE. CDR3 length: 15 residues. For the CDR3, the DNA is TGTGCCAGCAGATGGACAGGGTGGGCTAACTATGGCTACACCTTC. It yields the protein CASRWTGWANYGYTF.

This clone was recorded once. The V and J genes are TRBV7-2 and TRBJ2-3, with D maybe TRBD2 (5 bases). The V end was cut by 5 bases, the J end by 4 bases, with 10 bases between. Germline values: CDR1 SGHTA, CDR2 FQGNSA. The CDR3 totals 13 residues. This CDR3 is CASSPAGADTQYF. The DNA of the CDR3 is TGTGCCAGCAGCCCTGCGGGCGCAGATACGCAGTATTTT.

The chain employs TRBV13 and TRBJ2-7; 11 bases map to TRBD2. V was clipped by 5 bases and J by 0 bases; unmatched bases: 9. The CDR3 is made up of 17 amino acids. The germline V gene encodes CDR1 PRHDT and CDR2 FYEKMQ (reference sequence). CDR3 sequence (DNA): TGTGCCAGCAGCACCTACGGACTAGCGGGTGTCTCCTACGAGCAGTACTTC. Amino acid sequence: CASSTYGLAGVSYEQYF.

This clone was observed a single time. The chain employs TRBV9 and TRBJ2-7, with TRBD1 matching over 7 bases. Per germline, CDR1 SGDLS and CDR2 YYNGEE. V lost 4 bases to trimming and J lost 3 bases; unmatched junction nucleotides: 7. This CDR3 has 14 residues. The CDR3 DNA is TGTGCCAGCAGCCCATTGGGACAGCACTACGAGCAGTACTTC. Protein: CASSPLGQHYEQYF.

This clone has just one count. The chain carries TRBV4-2 and TRBJ2-4, with D tentatively TRBD2 (6 bases). Trimming cost V 0 bases and J 0 bases, with 12 bases left between them. The CDR3 totals 17 residues. Germline V gene sequence: CDR1 LGHNA, CDR2 YNFKEQ. CDR3 nucleotides: TGTGCCAGCAGCCAAGACGGTGAGGGACTAGCCAAAAACATTCAGTACTTC. Its protein product is CASSQDGEGLAKNIQYF.

This clone was recorded a few times. This chain uses TRBV28 with TRBJ2-7; TRBD1 matches at 9 bases. V was clipped by 8 bases and J by 4 bases; unmatched bases: 12. CDR1 is MDHEN, CDR2 SYDVKM, per germline. The CDR3 spans 15 residues. In DNA, the CDR3 is TGTGCCAGCCGCCTTTGGGGACAGGGTGTTTACGAGCAGTACTTC. Translated: CASRLWGQGVYEQYF.

This clone was seen a handful of times. The chain recombines TRBV5-1 with TRBJ1-6; possible D gene TRBD1, 5 bases. The CDR3 consists of 14 residues. Trimming took off 7 bases at V and 6 bases at J, with 14 bases between the two ends. Per germline, CDR1 SGHRS and CDR2 YFSETQ. The CDR3 loop reads CASSNGTLNSPLHF. For the CDR3, the DNA is TGCGCCAGCTCCAACGGGACTCTTAATTCACCCCTCCACTTT.

The rearrangement links TRBV5-1 to TRBJ2-7; 7 positions agree with TRBD2. V was pared by 2 bases and J by 4 bases, with 18 bases of the junction left unmatched. CDR1 and CDR2 from the germline V gene are SGHRS and YFSETQ. The CDR3 extends over 18 amino acids. In DNA, the CDR3 is TGCGCCAGCAGCTTAAACCCCATACGAGGGAGGGCCGGTTACGAGCAGTACTTC. Translation: CASSLNPIRGRAGYEQYF. Together with reference TRBV5-1 and TRBJ2-7, the CDR3 gives the full variable domain: KAGVTQTPRYLIKTRGQQVTLSCSPISGHRSVSWYQQTPGQGLQFLFEYFSETQRNKGNFPGRFSGRQFSNSRSEMNVSTLELGDSALYLCASSLNPIRGRAGYEQYFGPGTRLTVT.

CDR3 DNA: TGTGCCAGCAGCTTGGGGGCTAGCGGGGGGGGGAATGAGCAGTTCTTC. It yields the protein CASSLGASGGGNEQFF. This chain joins TRBV7-6 and TRBJ2-1, with 12 bases lining up with TRBD2. Germline V gene data show CDR1 as SGHVS and CDR2 as FNYEAQ. The CDR3 is 16 amino acids. The V gene end was trimmed by 3 bases and the J gene end by 7 bases; junction bases not matched to a gene: 7.

The gene calls are TRBV7-8 and TRBJ2-7, with D possibly matching TRBD2 (6 bases). The CDR3 is 16 residues long. The V gene's germline CDR1 is SGHVS and CDR2 FQNEAQ. V lost 1 base and J lost 9, with 22 bases in between. CDR3 sequence: CASSLGFGDWEGAQYF. CDR3 DNA: TGTGCCAGCAGCTTAGGTTTCGGGGACTGGGAAGGGGCGCAGTACTTC.

The chain carries TRBV25-1 and TRBJ2-7; TRBD2 might be the D (6 bases). V was shortened by 5 bases and J by 5 bases, with 22 bases between the two germline ends. The CDR3 length is 16 residues. CDR1 and CDR2 from the germline V gene are MGHDK and SYGVNS. CDR3 region: CASSLSGTWANHEQYF. For the CDR3, the DNA is TGTGCCAGCAGTCTTTCCGGGACTTGGGCGAATCACGAGCAGTACTTC.

In its sample, this clone was seen once. This chain joins TRBV28 and TRBJ1-2; D call uncertain. The CDR3 contains 12 residues. The germline V gene has CDR1 MDHEN and CDR2 SYDVKM. Trimming pared 4 bases from V and 3 bases from J, leaving 6 bases between. This chain's CDR3 is CASSSLDYGYTF. In nucleotides, the CDR3 is TGTGCCAGCAGTTCCCTAGACTATGGCTACACCTTC.

As DNA, the CDR3 is TGTGCCAGCAGCTTAGTCTTACTAGCAGGTAATGAGCAGTTCTTC. This translates into CASSLVLLAGNEQFF. The V and J genes are TRBV7-2 and TRBJ2-1; a possible D gene is TRBD2 (6 bases). CDR3 length: 15 residues. V was pared by 1 base and J by 7 bases, with 14 bases between. Per germline, CDR1 SGHTA and CDR2 FQGNSA.

The V gene is TRBV27, the J gene TRBJ1-2; TRBD1 is a possible D gene (5 bases). CDR1 is MNHEY and CDR2 is SMNVEV in the germline V gene (reference sequence). Between the trimmed V and J ends, which lost 2 bases and 8 bases, there was a span of 15 bases. CDR3 size: 14 residues. CDR3 in amino acids: CASSLNGRAGGYTF. The CDR3 DNA is TGTGCCAGCAGTTTAAACGGCAGGGCGGGGGGCTACACCTTC.

The gene calls are TRBV27 and TRBJ2-5, with 9 bases identical to TRBD2. The CDR3 totals 14 residues. Trimming cost V 5 bases and J 5 bases; bases outside gene matches: 6. Germline CDR1 reads MNHEY; CDR2 reads SMNVEV (reference sequence). This CDR3 is CASSGYTSGETQYF. The CDR3, as DNA: TGTGCCAGCAGTGGCTACACTAGCGGGGAGACCCAGTACTTC.

J is TRBJ2-7 and V is TRBV28, with D possibly being TRBD2 (8 bases). Trimming left V 4 bases short and J 2 bases short, with 24 bases between. Germline CDR1 MDHEN, CDR2 SYDVKM. The CDR3 totals 18 residues. This CDR3 reads CASSSNRGGGRSPYEQYF. In nucleotides, the CDR3 is TGTGCCAGCAGTTCGAACCGAGGGGGCGGGAGGTCTCCCTACGAGCAGTACTTC.

This chain uses TRBV10-2 with TRBJ2-5; a weak D match, TRBD1 (5 bases). Germline-derived CDR1 and CDR2 are WSHSY and SAAADI. Deletions cut 4 bases from V and 1 base from J, with 7 bases between. This CDR3 is built from 13 residues. CDR3 loop: CASSGTFQETQYF. For the CDR3, the DNA is TGCGCCAGCAGTGGGACATTCCAAGAGACCCAGTACTTC.

The chain carries TRBV5-1 and TRBJ2-2; 9 bases match TRBD1. Trimming took 4 bases from V and 6 from J; bases not matched to a gene: 19. This CDR3 region has 19 residues. CDR1 is SGHRS and CDR2 is YFSETQ in the germline V gene. CDR3 bases: TGCGCCAGCAGCCGTCCGCCGGGACAGGGTTATACCTTTTCCGGGGAGCTGTTTTTT. The encoded protein is CASSRPPGQGYTFSGELFF.

The V gene is TRBV27, the J gene TRBJ2-7, with D possibly matching TRBD1 (6 bases). Trimming cost V 3 bases and J 4 bases, with 10 bases left between them. This CDR3 is built from 13 residues. Germline CDR1 MNHEY, CDR2 SMNVEV (reference sequence). The CDR3 sequence is CASSFRGQYEQYF. The CDR3 nucleotides are TGTGCCAGCAGTTTCAGGGGCCAGTACGAGCAGTACTTC.

CDR3 sequence: CASSQFSGGSYEQYF. CDR3 in DNA: TGCGCCAGCAGCCAATTTAGCGGGGGGTCCTACGAGCAGTACTTC. V is TRBV4-3 and J is TRBJ2-7, with 10 bases that match TRBD2. Per germline, CDR1 LGHNA and CDR2 YSLEER. Trimming took 2 bases from V and 1 from J; bases not matched to a gene: 2. There are 15 residues in the CDR3.

In its sample, this clone was seen once. The chain links TRBV11-2 to TRBJ2-4; 7 bases are shared with TRBD1. CDR3 length: 17 amino acids. The V gene end was trimmed by 4 bases and the J gene end by 0 bases; junction bases not matched to a gene: 9. The germline CDR1 and CDR2 sequences are SGHAT and FQNNGV. The CDR3 nucleotides are TGTGCCAGCAGCTCCTGGACAGGAGAACTAGCCAAAAACATTCAGTACTTC. It translates to CASSSWTGELAKNIQYF. The complete variable domain, with remaining parts taken from reference TRBV11-2 and TRBJ2-4, reads EAGVAQSPRYKIIEKRQSVAFWCNPISGHATLYWYQQILGQGPKLLIQFQNNGVVDDSQLPKDRFSAERLKGVDSTLKIQPAKLEDSAVYLCASSSWTGELAKNIQYFGAGTRLSVL.

The chain employs TRBV25-1 and TRBJ1-1, with 8 nucleotides matching TRBD1. Germline V CDR1 and CDR2: MGHDK, SYGVNS. This CDR3 has 14 residues. With 5 bases clipped from V and 1 base from J, the junction kept 3 bases outside the gene matches. In nucleotides, the CDR3 is TGTGCCAGCAGTCTACAGGGGGAGAACACTGAAGCTTTCTTT. Protein sequence: CASSLQGENTEAFF.

J is TRBJ1-5 and V is TRBV6-1; weak D call: TRBD1 (5 bases). The V gene's germline CDR1 is MNHNS and CDR2 SASEGT. The CDR3 is 13 residues long. V lost 6 bases, J lost 0 bases, and 6 bases lay in between. The CDR3 DNA reads TGTGCCAGCAGGACAGCTAGCAATCAGCCCCAGCATTTT. Its protein product is CASRTASNQPQHF.

The chain has TRBV2 and TRBJ2-3; maybe TRBD2 (7 bases). Trimming shortened V by 6 bases and J by 0 bases, and 22 bases separated the two germline ends. CDR3 length: 18 residues. CDR1 and CDR2 (germline): SNHLY, FYNNEI. This CDR3 reads CASRPRGSGRSSTDTQYF. The CDR3, as DNA: TGTGCCAGCAGGCCCAGGGGTAGCGGGCGATCTAGCACAGATACGCAGTATTTT. Drawing the rest from reference TRBV2 and TRBJ2-3, the complete variable domain is EPEVTQTPSHQVTQMGQEVILRCVPISNHLYFYWYRQILGQKVEFLVSFYNNEISEKSEIFDDQFSVERPDGSNFTLKIRSTKLEDSAMYFCASRPRGSGRSSTDTQYFGPGTRLTVL.

The CDR3 DNA reads TGTGCCAGCAGCCCCCTCGGGGTAGATACGCAGTATTTT. This translates into CASSPLGVDTQYF. This chain uses TRBV5-6 with TRBJ2-3, with D tentatively TRBD2 (5 bases). Looked up from germline, CDR1 is SGHDT and CDR2 is YYEEEE. This CDR3 region has 13 residues. The V end was cut by 4 bases, the J end by 5 bases, with 11 bases between.

This clone was seen more than once but under ten times. The rearrangement joins TRBV2 to TRBJ2-1; D possibly corresponds to TRBD1 (7 bases). V gave up 6 bases and J gave up 5 bases, with 11 bases separating them. This CDR3 is built from 13 residues. Germline V gene data show CDR1 as SNHLY and CDR2 as FYNNEI. Here the CDR3 reads CASRRDRNNEQFF. For the CDR3, the DNA is TGTGCCAGCAGGCGGGACAGAAACAATGAGCAGTTCTTC.